The source of this T cell receptor (beta chain) is a study of early T cells in non-severe SARS-CoV-2 infection. There are 12 residues in the CDR3. V was pared by 4 bases and J by 7 bases, with 12 bases between. In germline, CDR1 is SQVTM, CDR2 ANQGSEA. Researchers tagged individual cDNA molecules with unique molecular identifiers. TCRdb re-derived calls from the 5' RACE reads in MiXCR, one entry per CDR3 protein. The table has some 91,000 distinct CDR3 sequences, around 10% seen once; the top ten hold approximately 4.5%. The sequence derives from an adult who was a healthcare worker with PCR-confirmed SARS-CoV-2 infection or an uninfected control (not recorded which). The source material was whole blood, sampled at baseline. The gene calls are TRBV29-1 and TRBJ2-3; possibly TRBD2 for D (6 bases). CDR3 nucleotide sequence: TGCAGCGTTGTACTAGCACAGAATACGCAGTATTTT. Its translation is CSVVLAQNTQYF.